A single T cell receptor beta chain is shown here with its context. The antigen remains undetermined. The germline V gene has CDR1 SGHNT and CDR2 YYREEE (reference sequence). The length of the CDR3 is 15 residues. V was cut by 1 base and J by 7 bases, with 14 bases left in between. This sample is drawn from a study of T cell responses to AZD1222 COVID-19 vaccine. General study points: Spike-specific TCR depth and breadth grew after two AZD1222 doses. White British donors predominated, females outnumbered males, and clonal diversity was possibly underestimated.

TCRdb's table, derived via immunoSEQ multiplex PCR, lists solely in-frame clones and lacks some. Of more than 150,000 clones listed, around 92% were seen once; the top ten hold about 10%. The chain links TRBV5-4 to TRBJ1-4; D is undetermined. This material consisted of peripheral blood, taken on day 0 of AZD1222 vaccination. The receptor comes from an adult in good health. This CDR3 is CASSLSLGVTEKLFF. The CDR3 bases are TGTGCCAGCAGCTTGTCGCTCGGGGTTACTGAAAAACTGTTTTTT.